The 14 T cell receptor beta chains below all came from one sample that was sequenced in a study of T cell repertoires in aging, cancer and after chemotherapy (dated 2019 in TCRdb). Instrument on record: Illumina MiSeq. Using a mixed TRB-A/B primer pool, multiplex touch-down PCR amplified rearranged TRB sequences covering the V, D and J segments. TCRdb trimmed public reads at Q25 via fastp, called clones via MiXCR and kept in-frame beta chains. Rows are combined by CDR3 protein, so each entry shows the most common genes and DNA. The sample table shows under 8,500 distinct CDR3 sequences, and about 34% are seen once. The top ten clonotypes cover approximately 12% of the sample. Genomic DNA extracted from peripheral blood, rather than sorted cells or RNA, was used as the source for amplification of TCR beta rearrangements. Input material: blood. Receptor source: a human donor in good health.

Here the CDR3 DNA reads TGTGCTACAGGGGGCGGCAATCAGCCCCAGCATTTT. Its protein is CATGGGNQPQHF. This rearrangement joins TRBV28 to TRBJ1-5; 9 bases are a match to TRBD1. This CDR3 is 12 amino acids long. In germline, CDR1 is MDHEN, CDR2 SYDVKM. Looking up the rest from reference TRBV28 and TRBJ1-5 gives the full variable domain: DVKVTQSSRYLVKRTGEKVFLECVQDMDHENMFWYRQDPGLGLRLIYFSYDVKMKEKGDIPEGYSVSREKKERFSLILESASTNQTSMYLCATGGGNQPQHFGDGTRLSIL.

This clonotype was seen a handful of times. The genes are TRBV5-4 and TRBJ1-2, with D unclear. Trimming took 5 bases from V and 5 from J, leaving 16 bases between them. CDR1 is SGHNT and CDR2 is YYREEE in the germline V gene (reference sequence). The CDR3 loop spans 14 amino acids. The chain's CDR3 is CASSQILDAYGYTF. DNA for the CDR3: TGTGCCAGCAGTCAAATATTAGATGCTTATGGCTACACCTTC.

V and J are TRBV20-1 and TRBJ2-7; D unclear. Per the germline V gene, CDR1 is DFQATT and CDR2 is SNEGSKA (reference sequence). V gave up 1 base and J gave up 1 base, with 11 bases separating them. The CDR3 sequence is 14 residues long. For the CDR3, the DNA is TGCAGTGCTAGAGGTGAAGGAGCATCCTACGAGCAGTACTTC. It specifies CSARGEGASYEQYF.

The chain is built from TRBV5-5 and TRBJ2-7, with no clear D. The CDR3 covers 14 residues. Germline V lookup: CDR1 SGHKS, CDR2 YYEKEE (reference sequence). Between the trimmed V and J ends, which lost 4 bases and 2 bases, there was a span of 13 bases. This CDR3 is CASSPSAGTYEQYF. In DNA form, the CDR3 reads TGTGCCAGCAGCCCCTCGGCAGGAACCTACGAGCAGTACTTC.

The gene calls are TRBV4-3 and TRBJ2-1; 7 nucleotides agree with TRBD2. Germline-derived CDR1 and CDR2 are LGHNA and YSLEER. Germline trimming cut 4 bases from V and 3 bases from J; bases unmatched to any gene: 6. CDR3 length: 15 residues. DNA of the CDR3: TGCGCCAGCAGCCCCACCGGGGGGAACTACAATGAGCAGTTCTTC. It codes for CASSPTGGNYNEQFF.

This clonotype has only a few counts. The CDR3 loop is CASSSTGTREQYF. The CDR3 DNA follows: TGTGCCAGCAGCTCAACAGGGACGAGGGAGCAGTACTTC. This sequence joins TRBV5-6 and TRBJ2-7; perhaps TRBD1 as D (6 bases). V was pared by 3 bases and J by 7 bases, with 14 bases between. Germline V gives CDR1 SGHDT, CDR2 YYEEEE. CDR3 length: 13 residues.

This clonotype is categorized as medium-sized (0.01 to 0.1%). The chain links TRBV13 to TRBJ2-3; 10 nucleotides line up with TRBD2. Unmatched junction bases numbered 4, after V lost 5 bases and J lost 2 bases. Per germline, CDR1 PRHDT and CDR2 FYEKMQ (reference sequence). The length of the CDR3 is 15 residues. This chain's CDR3 is CASSRTSGATDTQYF. Written as DNA, the CDR3 is TGTGCCAGCAGCCGGACTAGCGGAGCCACAGATACGCAGTATTTT.

In its sample, this clonotype was seen once. The junction and the germline gene differ at one end; a read error may be behind it. The chain has TRBV12-3 or TRBV12-4 and TRBJ1-3; D remains ambiguous. The CDR3 loop spans 13 amino acids. The CDR3 coding sequence is TGTGCCAGCAGCCCCCAGTTGAGAAACACAATATATTTT. This encodes CASSPQLRNTIYF.

The rearrangement joins TRBV5-1 to TRBJ2-1; no definite D call. The V end was cut by 0 bases, the J end by 3 bases, with 13 bases between. Germline-derived CDR1 and CDR2 are SGHRS and YFSETQ. This CDR3 is built from 16 residues. CDR3 sequence reads: CASSLAQRTFYNEQFF. The CDR3 DNA follows: TGCGCCAGCAGCTTGGCTCAGCGTACGTTCTACAATGAGCAGTTCTTC.

The chain employs TRBV6-4 and TRBJ1-2; weak D call: TRBD1 (5 bases). The CDR3 length is 17 residues. In germline, CDR1 is MRHNA, CDR2 SNTAGT. V was trimmed by 2 bases and J by 6 bases, leaving 22 bases between them. The CDR3 loop reads CASSDRRDQRGIDGYTF. As DNA, the CDR3 is TGTGCCAGCAGTGACCGACGGGACCAGAGAGGTATTGATGGCTACACCTTC.

The chain links TRBV5-5 to TRBJ1-2; 10 nucleotides agree with TRBD1. CDR1 SGHKS and CDR2 YYEKEE come from the germline V gene (reference sequence). The V segment lost 8 bases and the J segment 6 bases; nucleotides outside the gene matches: 13. The CDR3 sequence is 15 residues long. This chain's CDR3 is CARTSTGTGVNGYTF. For the CDR3, the DNA is TGTGCCAGAACTAGTACCGGGACAGGGGTGAATGGCTACACCTTC.

The CDR3 loop is CASSLETVYNEQFF. CDR3 in DNA: TGTGCCAGCAGCTTAGAGACAGTCTACAATGAGCAGTTCTTC. This rearrangement joins TRBV11-2 to TRBJ2-1, with D possibly TRBD1 on 5 matching bases. V was trimmed by 0 bases and J by 3 bases, leaving 6 bases between them. The CDR3 covers 14 residues. Looked up from germline, CDR1 is SGHAT and CDR2 is FQNNGV. The full variable domain, its missing parts supplied by reference TRBV11-2 and TRBJ2-1, is EAGVAQSPRYKIIEKRQSVAFWCNPISGHATLYWYQQILGQGPKLLIQFQNNGVVDDSQLPKDRFSAERLKGVDSTLKIQPAKLEDSAVYLCASSLETVYNEQFFGPGTRLTVL.

The chain employs TRBV6-5 and TRBJ2-3; TRBD2 aligns across 8 bases. V shed 5 bases, J shed 2 bases, and the junction held 6 bases outside the gene matches. This CDR3 comprises 15 residues. The germline CDR1 and CDR2 sequences are MNHEY and SVGAGI. The CDR3 loop reads CASSPRGGDTDTQYF. The CDR3 nucleotides are TGTGCCAGCAGTCCCCGGGGGGGGGACACAGATACGCAGTATTTT.

This clonotype was picked up a small number of times. The chain uses TRBV30 and TRBJ2-1, with 16 bases aligning to TRBD2. After removal of 6 bases from V and 7 bases from J, the junction contained 6 bases not matched to a gene. The germline V gene has CDR1 GTSNPN and CDR2 SVGIG (reference sequence). The CDR3 has 15 residues. The CDR3 coding sequence is TGTGCCTGTACCGGGACTAGCGGGGGGGAAAATGAGCAGTTCTTC. It yields the protein CACTGTSGGENEQFF.